This record concerns one T cell receptor (beta chain) sequence. What this receptor recognizes is not known. The record has no base qualities; no much larger clone is one base away. Library preparation was by 5' RACE. For sequencing, a NextSeq 500 was employed. To correct for sequencing error and PCR bias, the TCR library protocol tagged individual cDNA molecules with unique molecular identifiers. Both TCR alpha and beta chains were sequenced, and tight co-correlation was observed between alpha and beta sequence abundances in each sample. The study's processing was this. Decombinator V4 was used to annotate TCR sequences for V gene, J gene and CDR3. Expanded TCRs were defined as changing significantly between any two time points under a Poisson model with p below 0.0001. TCR abundances were normalised to the total number of TCRs sequenced in each sample and reported as counts per million. TRAV1-2 paired with TRAJ12, TRAJ20 or TRAJ33 defined MAIT TCRs, while TRAV10 paired with TRAJ18 defined iNKT TCRs. A search of VDJdb, accessed on 1 November 2021, was run for TCRs annotated to CMV, EBV and SARS-CoV-2, with TCRs annotated for multiple antigens excluded. In TCRdb, the public reads were trimmed at Q25 with fastp and aligned with MiXCR, with productive beta chains retained. Entries that share a CDR3 protein sequence are merged under the most common genes and DNA. Here the V and J calls rest on TCRdb's processing, not on the authors' analysis. Within this sample are 97,000 or so distinct CDR3 sequences, with approximately 10% of them counted one time only. The ten largest account for 4.7% of the sample.

This entry belongs to a study of early T cells in non-severe SARS-CoV-2 infection (dated by TCRdb to the early 2020s). About the full investigation: Bulk RNA from unsorted whole blood was used for TCR sequencing, so alpha and beta chains could not be paired. General findings and caveats noted by the study authors: VDJdb matching was skewed toward anti-spike CD8 responses and likely underestimated virus-specific expansions, missing private and CD4 specificities.

Set within a cohort of healthcare workers in London, UK, this nested case-control study involved weekly PCR testing of nasopharyngeal swabs along with blood sampling. Healthcare workers were enrolled in the week of the UK lockdown, from 23 to 31 March 2020, and were followed every week for up to roughly 15 weeks. Relative to germline, V is 6 bases shorter and J is 10 bases shorter, with 13 bases between their ends. CDR1 and CDR2 are read off the germline V gene (reference sequence) as DFQATT and SNEGSKA. Including the terminal cysteine and phenylalanine, the CDR3 comprises 11 residues. Just the 33-base CDR3 DNA is kept, in frame starting at base 1.

The material was whole blood, obtained at baseline. This receptor was obtained from an adult who was a healthcare worker with PCR-confirmed SARS-CoV-2 infection or an uninfected control (not recorded which). The receptor chain draws on TRBV20-1 and TRBJ2-1; matching of 5 bases hints at TRBD2 as the D gene. The base sequence is TGCAGTGCGACCCGGACTTCGGAGCAGTTCTTC. Its translation is CSATRTSEQFF.